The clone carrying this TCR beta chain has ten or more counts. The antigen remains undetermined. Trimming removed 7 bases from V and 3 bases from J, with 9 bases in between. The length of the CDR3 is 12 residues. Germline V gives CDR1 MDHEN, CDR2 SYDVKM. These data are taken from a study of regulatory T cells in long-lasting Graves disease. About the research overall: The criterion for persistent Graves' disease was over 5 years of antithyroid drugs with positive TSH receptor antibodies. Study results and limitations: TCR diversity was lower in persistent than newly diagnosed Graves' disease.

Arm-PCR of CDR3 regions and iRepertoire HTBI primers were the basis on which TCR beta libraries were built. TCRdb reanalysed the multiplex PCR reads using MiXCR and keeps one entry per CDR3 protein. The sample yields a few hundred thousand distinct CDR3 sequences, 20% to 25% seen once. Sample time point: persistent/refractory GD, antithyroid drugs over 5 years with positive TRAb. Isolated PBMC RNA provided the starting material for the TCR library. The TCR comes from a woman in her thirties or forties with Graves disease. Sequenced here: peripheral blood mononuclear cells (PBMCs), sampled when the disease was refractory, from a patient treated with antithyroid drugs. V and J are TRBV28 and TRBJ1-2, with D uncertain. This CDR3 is CASKPQDYGYTF. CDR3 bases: TGTGCCAGCAAACCTCAGGACTATGGCTACACCTTC.